This paragraph covers one T cell receptor (beta chain) sequence. This sample is part of a study of blood T cell repertoires in COVID-19. Data came from immunoSEQ multiplex PCR; TCRdb stores just in-frame clones and leaves some out. The table shows 170,000 or so clones, with more than 75% occurring only once. The germline CDR1 and CDR2 sequences are KGHDR and SFDVKD. The V and J ends lost 3 bases and 1 base, in that order; junction bases with no gene match: 11. The CDR3 runs 18 residues. The V gene is TRBV24-1, the J gene TRBJ2-1, with 7 bases fitting TRBD2. The sequence derives from a woman in her forties or fifties who had recovered from COVID-19. Sequencing was carried out using PBMCs or T cells enriched from blood (not recorded which). For the CDR3, the DNA is TGTGCCACCAGTGATCACCCCACGAGCGGGAAGTCCTACAATGAGCAGTTCTTC. Encoded protein: CATSDHPTSGKSYNEQFF.